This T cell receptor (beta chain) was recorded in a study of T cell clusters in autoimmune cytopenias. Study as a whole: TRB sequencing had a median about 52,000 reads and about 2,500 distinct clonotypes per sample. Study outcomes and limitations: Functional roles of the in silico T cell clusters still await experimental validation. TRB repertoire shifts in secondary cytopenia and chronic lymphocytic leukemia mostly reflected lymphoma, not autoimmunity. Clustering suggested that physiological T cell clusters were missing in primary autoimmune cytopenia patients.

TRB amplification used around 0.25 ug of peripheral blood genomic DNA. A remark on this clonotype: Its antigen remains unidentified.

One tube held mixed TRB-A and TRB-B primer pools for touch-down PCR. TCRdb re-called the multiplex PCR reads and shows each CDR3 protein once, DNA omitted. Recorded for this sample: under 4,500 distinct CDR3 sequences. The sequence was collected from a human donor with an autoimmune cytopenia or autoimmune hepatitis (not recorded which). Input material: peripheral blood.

The CDR3 region is CAQNQQRNTEAFF. V gene TRBV30 combines with J gene TRBJ1-1. CDR3 size: 13 residues. Germline CDR1 is GTSNPN and CDR2 is SVGIG (reference sequence).